This T cell receptor (beta chain) originates from a study of OX40 agonist ivuxolimab in advanced cancers. This table comes from immunoSEQ multiplex PCR, and its TCRdb copy is limited to in-frame clones, with some not included. The data contain fewer than 90,000 clones, around 87% of them singletons. V was clipped by 2 bases and J by 2 bases, with 10 bases between them. Germline V gene lookup returns CDR1 MDHEN and CDR2 SYDVKM. There are 15 residues in the CDR3. The sample was CD4+ or CD8+ T cells sorted from blood, taken in a trial of the OX40 agonist ivuxolimab. This TCR was recovered from an adult with an advanced solid tumor such as melanoma, head and neck, liver or kidney cancer. V and J are TRBV28 and TRBJ1-5, with D tentatively TRBD1 (5 bases). CDR3 amino acids: CASSLSWGGNQPQHF. The CDR3 DNA follows: TGTGCCAGCAGTTTAAGTTGGGGGGGCAATCAGCCCCAGCATTTT.